This TCR beta chain was documented in a study of OX40 agonist ivuxolimab in advanced cancers. The germline gives CDR1 SGDLS, CDR2 YYNGEE. The V gene lost 3 bases and the J gene lost 1 base, with 12 bases spanning the gap. This CDR3 spans 15 amino acids. Autoimmune disease history or systemic immunosuppression disqualified patients. Assay used: immunoSEQ multiplex PCR; TCRdb lists only in-frame clones, some missing. The sample lists nearly 80,000 clones; roughly 86% were seen once. The chain recombines TRBV9 with TRBJ2-3; D assignment may be TRBD1 or TRBD2 (5 bases each). Source: CD4+ or CD8+ T cells sorted from blood, taken in a trial of the OX40 agonist ivuxolimab. This clonotype originated in an adult with an advanced solid tumor such as melanoma, head and neck, liver or kidney cancer. CDR3 in DNA: TGTGCCAGCAGCGACATGAGAGGGGGCACAGATACGCAGTATTTT. Amino acids: CASSDMRGGTDTQYF.